Described below is a single T cell receptor (beta chain) sequence and its context. Its antigen is as yet unknown. The CDR3 loop spans 13 amino acids. The germline V and J ends were trimmed by 3 bases and 0 bases, with 8 bases remaining between them. Germline V gives CDR1 DFQATT, CDR2 SNEGSKA (reference sequence). The record originates from a study of T cells in Graves' hyperthyroidism and ophthalmopathy. Across the study: The blood sample was taken at first diagnosis, before treatment began.

Each diagnosis was grounded in clinical symptoms, serum thyroxine and TRAb, thyroid ultrasound, and orbital computed tomography. Study-level results: Blood also contained most expanded thyroid clonotypes above 0.001.

Template material for amplifying TCR beta CDR3 regions consisted of RNA transcripts. The HTBI set primed first-round TCR CDR3 RT-PCR. TCRdb ran MiXCR on the multiplex PCR reads and lists one entry per CDR3 protein. The top ten hold 15% to 17% of the sample, which has some 690,000 distinct CDR3 sequences, around 16% seen once. This sequence originates from a man aged 50 to 60 with Graves' hyperthyroidism. The V and J genes are TRBV20-1 and TRBJ1-1; D not certain. The sample taken for sequencing was blood. The CDR3: CSARGRLNTEAFF. The CDR3 nucleotides read TGCAGTGCTAGGGGAAGGTTGAACACTGAAGCTTTCTTT.